This T cell receptor beta chain was recorded in a study of T-cell memory formation after mild COVID-19. TCRdb called the 5' RACE reads again in MiXCR, with one record for every CDR3 protein. Here the sample spans 57,000 or so distinct CDR3 sequences, about a tenth being singletons. This clonotype has at least ten counts. The J segment lost 4 bases and the V segment lost 1 base, leaving 11 bases of the junction unmatched. Germline lookup yields CDR1 SGHDN and CDR2 FVKESK. The CDR3 contains 18 residues. The sequenced sample was PBMCs or a T cell subset sorted from them (not recorded which). The rearrangement links TRBV14 to TRBJ2-3; TRBD1 agrees at 10 bases. This receptor was obtained from a man aged 18 to 30 who had mild COVID-19 (a few samples of this study predate the infection). Cell type and time point are not known. CDR3 in amino acids: CASSQVGLRDRGADTQYF. The CDR3 nucleotides read TGTGCCAGCAGCCAAGTTGGCCTCCGGGACAGGGGCGCAGATACGCAGTATTTT. Based on the CDR3 plus reference TRBV14 and TRBJ2-3, the full variable domain is EAGVTQFPSHSVIEKGQTVTLRCDPISGHDNLYWYRRVMGKEIKFLLHFVKESKQDESGMPNNRFLAERTGGTYSTLKVQPAELEDSGVYFCASSQVGLRDRGADTQYFGPGTRLTVL.